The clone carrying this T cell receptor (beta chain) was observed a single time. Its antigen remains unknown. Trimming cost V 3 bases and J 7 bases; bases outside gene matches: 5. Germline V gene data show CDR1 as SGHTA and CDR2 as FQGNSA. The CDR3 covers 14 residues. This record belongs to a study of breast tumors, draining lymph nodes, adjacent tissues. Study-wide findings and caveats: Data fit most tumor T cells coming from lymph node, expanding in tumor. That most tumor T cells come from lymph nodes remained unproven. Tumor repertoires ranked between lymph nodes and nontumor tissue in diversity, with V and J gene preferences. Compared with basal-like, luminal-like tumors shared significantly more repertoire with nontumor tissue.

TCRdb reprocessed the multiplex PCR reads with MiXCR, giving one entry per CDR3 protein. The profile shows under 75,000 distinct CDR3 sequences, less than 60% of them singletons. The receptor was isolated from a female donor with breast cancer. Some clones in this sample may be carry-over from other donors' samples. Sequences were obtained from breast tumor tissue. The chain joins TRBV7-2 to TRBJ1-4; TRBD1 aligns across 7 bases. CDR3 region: CASSFLQGSEKLFF. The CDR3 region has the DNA TGTGCCAGCAGCTTCCTACAGGGGAGTGAAAAACTGTTTTTT.